One sample yielded the 6 T cell receptor beta chains listed below, sequenced in a study of cytomegalovirus exposure and HLA in healthy donors. TCRdb's table, derived via immunoSEQ multiplex PCR, lists solely in-frame clones and lacks some. The profile shows 60,000 or so clones, around nine tenths of them singletons. Sequences were obtained from PBMCs. These receptor sequences come from a woman aged 25 to 39 in good health and CMV-seronegative.

The chain combines TRBV19 with TRBJ1-4, with TRBD1 as a possible D gene (5 bases). Trimming took 4 bases from V and 0 from J, leaving 12 bases between them. CDR3 length: 16 amino acids. Germline-derived CDR1 and CDR2 are LNHDA and SQIVND (reference sequence). The DNA of the CDR3 is TGTGCCAGTAGTACCATGATCAGGGCAACTAATGAAAAACTGTTTTTT. Translation gives CASSTMIRATNEKLFF.

V usage is TRBV9 and J usage is TRBJ2-7, with a weak D call TRBD2 (6 bases). The length of the CDR3 is 13 residues. Germline V gives CDR1 SGDLS, CDR2 YYNGEE. V lost 3 bases and J 7 bases, leaving 14 bases between the germline ends. In nucleotides, the CDR3 is TGTGCCAGCAGCGCCCCGACTAGTGAGGAGCAGTACTTC. This translates into CASSAPTSEEQYF. Based on the CDR3 plus reference TRBV9 and TRBJ2-7, the full variable domain is DSGVTQTPKHLITATGQRVTLRCSPRSGDLSVYWYQQSLDQGLQFLIQYYNGEERAKGNILERFSAQQFPDLHSELNLSSLELGDSALYFCASSAPTSEEQYFGPGTRLTVT.

The chain is built from TRBV9 and TRBJ1-3; no clear D. This CDR3 has 16 amino acids. V dropped 2 bases and J dropped 2 bases, with 14 bases sitting between them. Germline CDR1 and CDR2: SGDLS and YYNGEE. CDR3 protein: CASSVPKGGPGNTIYF. The CDR3 DNA reads TGTGCCAGCAGCGTCCCAAAGGGAGGGCCTGGAAACACCATATATTTT.

V is TRBV7-2 and J is TRBJ2-7; D is perhaps TRBD2 (5 bases). Trimming took off 0 bases at V and 5 bases at J, with 14 bases between the two ends. The CDR3 has 15 amino acids. CDR1 SGHTA and CDR2 FQGNSA come from the germline V gene. This chain's CDR3 is CASSLAVRGIDEQYF. The CDR3 nucleotides are TGTGCCAGCAGCTTAGCGGTACGGGGAATCGACGAGCAGTACTTC.

This clone showed up just once. The chain's CDR3 is CASSPGLALDEQFF. For the CDR3, the DNA is TGCGCCAGCAGCCCGGGACTAGCGTTGGATGAGCAGTTCTTC. V usage is TRBV5-1 and J usage is TRBJ2-1; 10 positions match TRBD2. This CDR3 spans 14 amino acids. V was pared by 4 bases and J by 8 bases, with 6 bases of the junction left unmatched. The germline V gene has CDR1 SGHRS and CDR2 YFSETQ.

This chain links TRBV6-1 with TRBJ2-7; D is undetermined. Trimming removed 0 bases at V and 1 base at J, with 7 bases between. This CDR3 region has 14 residues. Germline CDR1 is MNHNS and CDR2 is SASEGT. CDR3 loop: CASSEARRSYEQYF. The CDR3 nucleotides are TGTGCCAGCAGTGAAGCGCGGCGGTCCTACGAGCAGTACTTC.